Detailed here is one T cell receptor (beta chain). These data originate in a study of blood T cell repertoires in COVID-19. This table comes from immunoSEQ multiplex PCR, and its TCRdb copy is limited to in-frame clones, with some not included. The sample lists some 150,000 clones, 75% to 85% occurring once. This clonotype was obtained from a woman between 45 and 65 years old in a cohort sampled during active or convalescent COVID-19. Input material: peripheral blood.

The CDR3 sequence is CASSKVGLSSYNEQFF. In nucleotides, the CDR3 is TGTGCCAGTAGTAAGGTGGGCCTCAGCTCCTACAATGAGCAGTTCTTC. V is TRBV19 and J is TRBJ2-1; unclear D gene. The CDR3 runs to 16 residues. Deletions cut 4 bases from V and 0 bases from J, with 13 bases between. CDR1 LNHDA and CDR2 SQIVND come from the germline V gene (reference sequence).